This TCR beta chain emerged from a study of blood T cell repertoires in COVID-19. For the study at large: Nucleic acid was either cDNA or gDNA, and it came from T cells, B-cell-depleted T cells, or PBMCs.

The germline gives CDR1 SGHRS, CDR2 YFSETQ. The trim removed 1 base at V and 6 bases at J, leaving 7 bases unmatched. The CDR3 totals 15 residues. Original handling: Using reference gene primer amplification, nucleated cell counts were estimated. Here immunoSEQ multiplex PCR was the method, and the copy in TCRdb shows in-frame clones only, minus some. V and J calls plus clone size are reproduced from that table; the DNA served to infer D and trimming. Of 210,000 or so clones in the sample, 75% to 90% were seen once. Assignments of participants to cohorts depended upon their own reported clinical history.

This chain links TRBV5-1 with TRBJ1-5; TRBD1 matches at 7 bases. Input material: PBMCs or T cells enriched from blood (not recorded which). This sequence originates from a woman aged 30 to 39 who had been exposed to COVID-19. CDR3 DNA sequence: TGCGCCAGCAGCTTGTCGGCAGGGGACAGTCAGCCCCAGCATTTT. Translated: CASSLSAGDSQPQHF.